Listed here are 25 T cell receptor beta chains from one sample, sequenced in a study of OX40 agonist ivuxolimab in advanced cancers. Method: immunoSEQ multiplex PCR; TCRdb's copy keeps in-frame clones and lacks some. The sample consists of 30,000 to 45,000 clones, around 77% of them appearing once. This specimen consisted of CD4+ or CD8+ T cells sorted from blood, obtained in a trial of the OX40 agonist ivuxolimab. Receptors were obtained from an adult with an advanced solid tumor such as melanoma, head and neck, liver or kidney cancer.

J is TRBJ1-1 and V is TRBV13; 7 nucleotides align to TRBD1. Germline V lookup: CDR1 PRHDT, CDR2 FYEKMQ (reference sequence). V was pared by 7 bases and J by 5 bases, with 10 bases of the junction left unmatched. This CDR3 has 14 residues. The CDR3 here is CASIRQGWRTEAFF. Here the CDR3 DNA reads TGTGCCAGCATCCGACAGGGATGGAGGACTGAAGCTTTCTTT.

The V call is TRBV6-5, the J call TRBJ1-1; D is undetermined. The CDR3 is 13 residues long. Germline V lookup: CDR1 MNHEY, CDR2 SVGAGI. Trimming left V 2 bases short and J 4 bases short, with 8 bases between. The CDR3 sequence: CASSYGEGTEAFF. The CDR3 DNA is TGTGCCAGCAGTTACGGGGAGGGCACTGAAGCTTTCTTT.

V and J are TRBV27 and TRBJ1-6, with 8 positions matching TRBD1. V dropped 11 bases and J dropped 7; count of bases not matched to a gene: 4. The germline CDR1 and CDR2 sequences are MNHEY and SMNVEV (reference sequence). The CDR3 is 12 amino acids. Written as DNA, the CDR3 is TGTGCCTCCGGGACAGGAAATTCACCCCTCCACTTT. The encoded protein is CASGTGNSPLHF.

The chain couples TRBV28 to TRBJ2-1, with D hard to call. Trimming stripped 7 bases from V and 10 bases from J, with 14 bases between. The CDR3 totals 12 residues. Germline loops: CDR1 MDHEN, CDR2 SYDVKM. CDR3 in DNA: TGTGCCAGCAAAGTGGTGGACCAGGAGCAGTTCTTC. As protein: CASKVVDQEQFF.

J is TRBJ1-4 and V is TRBV28, with D tentatively TRBD1 (5 bases). CDR3 length: 19 amino acids. V lost 2 bases and J lost 0, with 19 bases in between. Germline V gives CDR1 MDHEN, CDR2 SYDVKM. CDR3 DNA: TGTGCCAGCAGTTTAGTCGGGGGGGTTGAATATGCAACTAATGAAAAACTGTTTTTT. Translating it yields CASSLVGGVEYATNEKLFF.

The V gene is TRBV27, the J gene TRBJ2-1; TRBD2 is a possible D gene (7 bases). CDR3 size: 17 residues. V was trimmed by 7 bases and J by 0 bases, leaving 19 bases between them. The V gene's germline CDR1 is MNHEY and CDR2 SMNVEV (reference sequence). The CDR3 spells CASTLTGGLSSYNEQFF. For the CDR3, the DNA is TGTGCCAGCACCCTAACGGGGGGCCTGAGCTCCTACAATGAGCAGTTCTTC.

The chain couples TRBV2 to TRBJ1-1; D gene uncertain. Trimming removed 2 bases at V and 3 bases at J, with 10 bases between. Looked up from germline, CDR1 is SNHLY and CDR2 is FYNNEI. This CDR3 has 14 residues. The CDR3 reads CASSERGFDTEAFF. As DNA, the CDR3 is TGTGCCAGCAGTGAACGAGGGTTCGACACTGAAGCTTTCTTT.

The genes are TRBV5-8 and TRBJ1-6; tentatively, D is TRBD1 (5 bases). Germline CDR1 SGHTS, CDR2 YDEGEE. The CDR3 has 16 amino acids. The V and J ends lost 0 bases and 7 bases respectively, with 14 bases between them. In nucleotides, the CDR3 is TGTGCCAGCAGCTTGGAGGGGCCCGGAGGGAATTCACCCCTCCACTTT. It specifies CASSLEGPGGNSPLHF.

This chain connects TRBV5-5 to TRBJ1-5, with a tentative D call TRBD1 (5 bases). The CDR3 length is 15 residues. The ends were cut back, 2 bases at V and 0 bases at J, with 9 bases in the middle. Per the germline V gene, CDR1 is SGHKS and CDR2 is YYEKEE (reference sequence). The CDR3 DNA follows: TGTGCCAGCAGCTTAACAGGATATAGCAATCAGCCCCAGCATTTT. Amino acids: CASSLTGYSNQPQHF.

This chain joins TRBV5-1 and TRBJ2-1; 9 nucleotides align to TRBD2. The V segment lost 0 bases and the J segment 1 base; nucleotides outside the gene matches: 5. The CDR3 loop spans 17 amino acids. CDR1 is SGHRS, CDR2 YFSETQ, per germline. CDR3 sequence reads: CASSLAGGRASYNEQFF. DNA of the CDR3: TGCGCCAGCAGCTTGGCGGGCGGGAGGGCATCCTACAATGAGCAGTTCTTC.

This clone was recorded only once. V usage is TRBV4-3 and J usage is TRBJ2-7; a possible D gene is TRBD1 (5 bases). The CDR3 totals 15 residues. CDR1 is LGHNA and CDR2 is YSLEER in the germline V gene. The V end was cut by 0 bases, the J end by 0 bases, with 9 bases between. The CDR3 here is CASSQETDISYEQYF. For the CDR3, the DNA is TGCGCCAGCAGCCAAGAGACGGACATCTCCTACGAGCAGTACTTC.

The chain recombines TRBV5-6 with TRBJ1-1; 8 bases are shared with TRBD1. J was trimmed by 4 bases and V by 3 bases; bases with no gene match: 8. The CDR3 loop spans 15 amino acids. Germline V gene lookup returns CDR1 SGHDT and CDR2 YYEEEE. The CDR3 region is CASSWGITGGTEAFF. In nucleotides, the CDR3 is TGTGCCAGCAGCTGGGGGATTACAGGGGGCACTGAAGCTTTCTTT.

The rearrangement uses TRBV6-5 and TRBJ2-1; D is unresolved. This CDR3 is built from 13 residues. Trimming shortened V by 8 bases and J by 0 bases, and 8 bases separated the two germline ends. The germline gives CDR1 MNHEY, CDR2 SVGAGI. CDR3 residues: CASGLSSYNEQFF. The CDR3 DNA reads as TGTGCCAGCGGGTTAAGCTCCTACAATGAGCAGTTCTTC.

The chain is built from TRBV19 and TRBJ2-5, with D tentatively TRBD1 or TRBD2 (5 bases each). Trimming cost V 4 bases and J 4 bases, with 16 bases left between them. The length of the CDR3 is 15 residues. Germline V gene sequence: CDR1 LNHDA, CDR2 SQIVND (reference sequence). DNA of the CDR3: TGTGCCAGTAGTACACCCGGGACCCCCCGAGAGACCCAGTACTTC. Its translation: CASSTPGTPRETQYF. The complete variable domain, with remaining parts taken from reference TRBV19 and TRBJ2-5, reads DGGITQSPKYLFRKEGQNVTLSCEQNLNHDAMYWYRQDPGQGLRLIYYSQIVNDFQKGDIAEGYSVSREKKESFPLTVTSAQKNPTAFYLCASSTPGTPRETQYFGPGTRLLVL.

The chain recombines TRBV11-2 with TRBJ2-3; 8 positions agree with TRBD2. There are 18 residues in the CDR3. CDR1 and CDR2 (germline): SGHAT, FQNNGV. The V gene end was trimmed by 5 bases and the J gene end by 2 bases; junction bases not matched to a gene: 15. CDR3 DNA sequence: TGTGCCAGCAGCCCCGGAGGAGTAGCGGGGATATTCACAGATACGCAGTATTTT. It translates to CASSPGGVAGIFTDTQYF. Full variable domain (remainder filled in from reference TRBV11-2 and TRBJ2-3): EAGVAQSPRYKIIEKRQSVAFWCNPISGHATLYWYQQILGQGPKLLIQFQNNGVVDDSQLPKDRFSAERLKGVDSTLKIQPAKLEDSAVYLCASSPGGVAGIFTDTQYFGPGTRLTVL.

The genes are TRBV4-2 and TRBJ2-1; tentatively, D is TRBD2 (6 bases). The CDR3 loop spans 16 amino acids. With 4 bases removed from V and 3 bases from J, the gap between germline ends came to 16 bases. CDR1 is LGHNA, CDR2 YNFKEQ, per germline. The CDR3 spells CASSPSDYDYYNEQFF. In DNA form, the CDR3 reads TGTGCCAGCAGCCCGTCGGACTATGATTACTACAATGAGCAGTTCTTC.

This chain joins TRBV6-1 and TRBJ1-2; D remains ambiguous. There are 14 residues in the CDR3. Trimming left V 0 bases short and J 2 bases short, with 7 bases between. Germline V gene sequence: CDR1 MNHNS, CDR2 SASEGT. The CDR3 spells CASSEALANYGYTF. The CDR3 region has the DNA TGTGCCAGCAGTGAAGCGCTGGCAAACTATGGCTACACCTTC.

The chain carries TRBV7-3 and TRBJ2-3; D tentatively fits TRBD1 or TRBD2 (5 bases each). The germline CDR1 and CDR2 sequences are SGHTA and FQGTGA. The CDR3 consists of 14 residues. V was trimmed by 3 bases and J by 3 bases, leaving 10 bases between them. CDR3 region: CASSLVGETDTQYF. CDR3 in DNA: TGTGCCAGCAGCTTGGTAGGGGAGACAGATACGCAGTATTTT. The full variable domain, with the rest looked up from reference TRBV7-3 and TRBJ2-3, is GAGVSQTPSNKVTEKGKYVELRCDPISGHTALYWYRQSLGQGPEFLIYFQGTGAADDSGLPNDRFFAVRPEGSVSTLKIQRTERGDSAVYLCASSLVGETDTQYFGPGTRLTVL.

V gene TRBV5-6 combines with J gene TRBJ1-2, with D unclear. CDR1 and CDR2 from the germline V gene are SGHDT and YYEEEE. The CDR3 contains 16 residues. Trimming shortened V by 1 base and J by 3 bases, and 16 bases separated the two germline ends. CDR3 nucleotides: TGTGCCAGCAGCTTGAGGTTTTCTGGGGTGGACTATGGCTACACCTTC. This sequence encodes CASSLRFSGVDYGYTF.

As for this clone: Different DNA sequences within this sample yield the same CDR3. CDR3 loop: CASSGNTDTQYF. DNA for the CDR3: TGTGCCAGCAGCGGGAACACAGATACGCAGTATTTT. The chain recombines TRBV9 with TRBJ2-3; no clear D. The CDR3 is made up of 12 amino acids. V was shortened by 3 bases and J by 2 bases, with 4 bases between the two germline ends. Germline V gene lookup returns CDR1 SGDLS and CDR2 YYNGEE.

This chain connects TRBV30 to TRBJ2-7; possibly TRBD1 or TRBD2 for D (5 bases each). With 0 bases removed from V and 3 bases from J, the gap between germline ends came to 9 bases. This CDR3 region has 13 residues. Germline CDR1 GTSNPN, CDR2 SVGIG (reference sequence). CDR3 DNA: TGTGCCTGGAGTGTCGGGACCTACTACGAGCAGTACTTC. Its protein is CAWSVGTYYEQYF.

CDR3 DNA sequence: TGTGCCACCAGCTCCCCCGGGACACACTATGGCTACACCTTC. Translated, it gives CATSSPGTHYGYTF. The chain couples TRBV15 to TRBJ1-2, with TRBD1 as a possible D gene (6 bases). Per germline, CDR1 LNHNV and CDR2 YYDKDF (reference sequence). The CDR3 runs 14 residues. The V end lost 5 bases, the J end lost 3 bases, and 13 bases lay between the germline ends.

The gene calls are TRBV28 and TRBJ1-6; no firm D call. Germline CDR1 and CDR2: MDHEN and SYDVKM. The V and J ends lost 5 bases and 9 bases respectively, with 14 bases between them. The CDR3 is made up of 14 amino acids. As DNA, the CDR3 is TGTGCCAGCAGTACTTTCTTCTTGGGTTCACCCCTCCACTTT. Its translation: CASSTFFLGSPLHF.

This chain connects TRBV27 to TRBJ2-3; no clear D. Trimming took 1 base from V and 6 from J, leaving 11 bases between them. This CDR3 is 14 amino acids long. Looked up from germline, CDR1 is MNHEY and CDR2 is SMNVEV (reference sequence). CDR3 in amino acids: CASSLWQFADTQYF. DNA for the CDR3: TGTGCCAGCAGTTTATGGCAGTTCGCCGATACGCAGTATTTT.

DNA of the CDR3: TGTGCCAGCAGCAAGAGTGACAGGGTCACTGAAGCTTTCTTT. Residues: CASSKSDRVTEAFF. The rearrangement uses TRBV11-2 and TRBJ1-1; 7 nucleotides match TRBD1. The CDR3 spans 14 residues. The germline V gene encodes CDR1 SGHAT and CDR2 FQNNGV. The V and J ends lost 5 bases and 4 bases, in that order; junction bases with no gene match: 7.